This passage covers 8 T cell receptor beta chains from one sample sequenced in a study of T cells after yellow fever vaccination. TCRdb redid the calling of the 5' RACE reads with MiXCR, one entry per CDR3 protein. The repertoire holds approximately 580,000 distinct CDR3 sequences, with roughly 17% as singletons. The sample consisted of PBMCs, taken 5 days after the first yellow fever vaccination. These receptors originate from a man between 18 and 29 years old who received the YFV17D yellow fever vaccine.

V is TRBV27 and J is TRBJ1-6, with 8 positions matching TRBD1. The CDR3 is made up of 15 amino acids. Germline CDR1 reads MNHEY; CDR2 reads SMNVEV (reference sequence). After removal of 5 bases from V and 8 bases from J, the junction contained 8 bases not matched to a gene. CDR3 sequence reads: CASSRGGRGHSPLHF. The CDR3 nucleotides read TGTGCCAGCAGTAGAGGAGGCAGGGGGCATTCACCCCTCCACTTT.

This clonotype was counted between two and nine times. CDR3 sequence reads: CASRSARQGVIYEQYF. The CDR3 nucleotides are TGTGCCAGCAGATCGGCGAGACAGGGGGTAATCTACGAGCAGTACTTC. The chain has TRBV27 and TRBJ2-7, with TRBD1 identical over 9 bases. The trim removed 6 bases at V and 3 bases at J, leaving 12 bases unmatched. CDR3 size: 16 residues. Germline CDR1 MNHEY, CDR2 SMNVEV (reference sequence).

The V call is TRBV5-1, the J call TRBJ2-3; D unclear. V lost 7 bases, J lost 4 bases, and 7 bases lay in between. The CDR3 extends over 11 amino acids. Germline values: CDR1 SGHRS, CDR2 YFSETQ. CDR3 bases: TGCGCCAGCCGAACATCAGATACGCAGTATTTT. Translation: CASRTSDTQYF.

The chain has TRBV7-2 and TRBJ2-3, with D possibly TRBD2 on 6 matching bases. V dropped 1 base and J dropped 6 bases, with 11 bases sitting between them. Germline CDR1 is SGHTA and CDR2 is FQGNSA. The CDR3 sequence is 14 residues long. The CDR3 DNA is TGTGCCAGCAGCTTAGGGGGGGACGTGGATACGCAGTATTTT. Protein: CASSLGGDVDTQYF.

In this sample, this clonotype turned up a few times. The V call is TRBV6-5, the J call TRBJ1-2; a weak D match, TRBD1 (6 bases). Trimming pared 0 bases from V and 0 bases from J, leaving 11 bases between. Germline lookup yields CDR1 MNHEY and CDR2 SVGAGI. CDR3 length: 16 amino acids. CDR3: CASSYSITGTNYGYTF. In DNA form, the CDR3 reads TGTGCCAGCAGTTACTCGATTACAGGGACTAACTATGGCTACACCTTC.

This clonotype was picked up a small number of times. The rearrangement uses TRBV6-5 and TRBJ1-2; D is perhaps TRBD1 (5 bases). The V end was cut by 4 bases, the J end by 4 bases, with 16 bases between. From germline, CDR1 is MNHEY and CDR2 SVGAGI. The CDR3 is 15 amino acids. CDR3 DNA: TGTGCCAGCAGTTCCACCAGAAGGGGCCGCTATGGCTACACCTTC. This sequence encodes CASSSTRRGRYGYTF.

This clonotype was counted between two and nine times. The CDR3: CAISGQGQETQYF. The CDR3 DNA follows: TGTGCCATCAGTGGACAGGGTCAAGAGACCCAGTACTTC. The chain couples TRBV10-3 to TRBJ2-5; 7 nucleotides line up with TRBD1. Germline V gene data show CDR1 as ENHRY and CDR2 as SYGVKD. V was clipped by 4 bases and J by 2 bases; unmatched bases: 1. This CDR3 is 13 amino acids long.

This clonotype was detected a few times. V and J are TRBV20-1 and TRBJ1-5; the D gene is possibly TRBD1 (5 bases). V lost 4 bases, J lost 1 base, and 8 bases lay in between. The CDR3 length is 13 residues. The germline V gene encodes CDR1 DFQATT and CDR2 SNEGSKA (reference sequence). The CDR3 region is CSAKRDSNQPQHF. CDR3 in DNA: TGCAGTGCTAAACGGGACAGCAATCAGCCCCAGCATTTT.